This TCR beta chain emerged from a study of blood T cell dynamics during melanoma immunotherapy. Study-wide context: First-line therapy was either pembrolizumab or nivolumab with ipilimumab for metastatic melanoma.

Trimming stripped 5 bases from V and 5 bases from J, with 12 bases between. The CDR3 length is 13 residues. CDR1 is SGHTA, CDR2 FQGTGA, per germline. Profiled with immunoSEQ multiplex PCR; TCRdb holds only in-frame clones, not every one. The sample holds approximately 13,000 clones, about 90% seen once. Time point indicated: pre-treatment baseline. Sampling occurred pretreatment (T0) and at week 3 (W3), after cycle one of checkpoint blockade. Disease control meant complete response, partial response or stable disease at 12 weeks. No patient had earlier systemic cancer treatment, concurrent immunosuppressants, or another active cancer.

The input for sequencing was blood, taken from a patient treated with checkpoint blockade. This clonotype was sampled from a human donor with melanoma. V and J are TRBV7-3 and TRBJ2-5; no firm D call. This CDR3 is CASSPRAWETQYF. CDR3 in DNA: TGTGCCAGCAGCCCACGGGCTTGGGAGACCCAGTACTTC.